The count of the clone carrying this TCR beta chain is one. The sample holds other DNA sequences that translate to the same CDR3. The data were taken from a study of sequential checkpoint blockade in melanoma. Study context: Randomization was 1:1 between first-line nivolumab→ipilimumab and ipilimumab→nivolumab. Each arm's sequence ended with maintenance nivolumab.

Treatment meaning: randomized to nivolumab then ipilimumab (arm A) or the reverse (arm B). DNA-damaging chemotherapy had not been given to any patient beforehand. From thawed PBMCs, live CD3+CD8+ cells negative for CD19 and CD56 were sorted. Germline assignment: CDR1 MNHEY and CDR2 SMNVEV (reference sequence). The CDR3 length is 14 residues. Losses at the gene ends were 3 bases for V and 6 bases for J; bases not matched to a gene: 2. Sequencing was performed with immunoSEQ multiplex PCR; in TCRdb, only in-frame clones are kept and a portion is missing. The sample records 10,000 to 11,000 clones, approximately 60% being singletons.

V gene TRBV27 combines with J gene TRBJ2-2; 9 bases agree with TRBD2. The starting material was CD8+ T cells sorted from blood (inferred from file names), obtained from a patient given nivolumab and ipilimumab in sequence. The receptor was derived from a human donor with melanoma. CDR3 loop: CASSFLAGAGELFF. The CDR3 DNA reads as TGTGCCAGCAGTTTCTTAGCGGGAGCCGGGGAGCTGTTTTTT.